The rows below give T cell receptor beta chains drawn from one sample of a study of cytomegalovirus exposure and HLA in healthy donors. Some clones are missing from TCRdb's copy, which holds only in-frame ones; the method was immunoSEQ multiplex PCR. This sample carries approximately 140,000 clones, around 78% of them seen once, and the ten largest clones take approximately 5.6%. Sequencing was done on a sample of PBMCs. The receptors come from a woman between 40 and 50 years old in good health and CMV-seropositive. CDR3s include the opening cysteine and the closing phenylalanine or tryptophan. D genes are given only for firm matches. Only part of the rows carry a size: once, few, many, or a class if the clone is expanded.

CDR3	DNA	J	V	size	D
CASSVALAGPDTQYF	TGTGCCAGCAGCGTAGCACTAGCGGGACCCGATACGCAGTATTTT	TRBJ2-3	TRBV9	-	TRBD2
CASSVAGVKDTQYF	TGTGCCAGCAGCGTAGCGGGAGTGAAAGATACGCAGTATTTT	TRBJ2-3	TRBV4-2	-	TRBD2
CASSRRDSEETQYF	TGTGCCAGCAGCCGCCGGGACAGCGAAGAGACCCAGTACTTC	TRBJ2-5	TRBV11-3	-	TRBD1
CASGGPRGLQETQYF	TGTGCCAGTGGAGGCCCCAGGGGGTTGCAAGAGACCCAGTACTTC	TRBJ2-5	TRBV19	few	TRBD1
CASSLGARTENTEAFF	TGTGCCAGCAGCTTAGGTGCGCGGACAGAGAACACTGAAGCTTTCTTT	TRBJ1-1	TRBV7-9	-	-
CASSETSSGTDVYEQYF	TGTGCCAGCAGTGAAACTTCCTCCGGGACAGACGTCTACGAGCAGTACTTC	TRBJ2-7	TRBV6-1	-	TRBD1
CSVEPPDRSDTQYF	TGCAGCGTTGAACCACCCGACAGGTCCGATACGCAGTATTTT	TRBJ2-3	TRBV29-1	few	-
CASSYEKRQQPQHF	TGTGCCAGCAGTTACGAGAAGAGACAACAGCCCCAGCATTTT	TRBJ1-5	TRBV6-6	-	-
CASSLAGTYEQYF	TGTGCCAGCTCACTAGCGGGGACCTACGAGCAGTACTTC	TRBJ2-7	TRBV25-1	-	TRBD2
CASSQGQGVLRNTEAFF	TGTGCCAGCAGCCAAGGACAGGGTGTTTTGAGGAACACTGAAGCTTTCTTT	TRBJ1-1	TRBV7-9	-	TRBD1
CSAATTGGEAFF	TGCAGCGCAGCCACAACAGGAGGGGAAGCTTTCTTT	TRBJ1-1	TRBV29-1	-	-
CASSLEMAGIGNTIYF	TGTGCCAGCAGCTTGGAAATGGCAGGGATTGGAAACACCATATATTTT	TRBJ1-3	TRBV5-8	-	-
CATSRARTGVYEKLFF	TGTGCCACCAGCAGAGCCCGGACAGGGGTATATGAAAAACTGTTTTTT	TRBJ1-4	TRBV15	once	TRBD1
CASSFSGGGGYTF	TGTGCCAGCAGCTTTTCAGGGGGTGGTGGCTACACCTTC	TRBJ1-2	TRBV7-8	-	TRBD1
CAWSGGSGNTIYF	TGTGCCTGGTCCGGGGGCTCTGGAAACACCATATATTTT	TRBJ1-3	TRBV30	few	-
CASSLTYLGTVETQYF	TGTGCCAGCAGCTTAACCTACCTGGGGACTGTAGAGACCCAGTACTTC	TRBJ2-5	TRBV5-6	-	-
CASRGLDSYEQYF	TGTGCCAGTAGAGGACTAGACTCCTACGAGCAGTACTTC	TRBJ2-7	TRBV19	-	TRBD2
CASSSRQGLYEQYF	TGTGCCAGCAGTTCTCGACAGGGTTTGTACGAGCAGTACTTC	TRBJ2-7	TRBV6-5	-	TRBD1
CASSIYDRATEAFF	TGTGCCAGCAGCATCTACGACAGGGCCACTGAAGCTTTCTTT	TRBJ1-1	TRBV5-6	few	TRBD1
CASSARSSWDEQYF	TGTGCCAGCAGCGCAAGAAGTAGCTGGGACGAGCAGTACTTC	TRBJ2-7	TRBV9	-	-
CASSQDTGGHSYEQYF	TGCGCCAGCAGCCAAGACACGGGAGGGCACTCCTACGAGCAGTACTTC	TRBJ2-7	TRBV4-1	-	TRBD2
CASSLPSLQETQYF	TGTGCCAGCAGTCTACCTAGCTTACAAGAGACCCAGTACTTC	TRBJ2-5	TRBV6-6	-	-
CASSFRQYGYTF	TGTGCCAGCAGTTTCCGACAGTATGGCTACACCTTC	TRBJ1-2	TRBV28	once	-
CSVEDRRDGRPAGQYF	TGCAGCGTTGAAGATCGCCGGGACGGGAGGCCAGCCGGGCAGTACTTC	TRBJ2-7	TRBV29-1	-	TRBD2